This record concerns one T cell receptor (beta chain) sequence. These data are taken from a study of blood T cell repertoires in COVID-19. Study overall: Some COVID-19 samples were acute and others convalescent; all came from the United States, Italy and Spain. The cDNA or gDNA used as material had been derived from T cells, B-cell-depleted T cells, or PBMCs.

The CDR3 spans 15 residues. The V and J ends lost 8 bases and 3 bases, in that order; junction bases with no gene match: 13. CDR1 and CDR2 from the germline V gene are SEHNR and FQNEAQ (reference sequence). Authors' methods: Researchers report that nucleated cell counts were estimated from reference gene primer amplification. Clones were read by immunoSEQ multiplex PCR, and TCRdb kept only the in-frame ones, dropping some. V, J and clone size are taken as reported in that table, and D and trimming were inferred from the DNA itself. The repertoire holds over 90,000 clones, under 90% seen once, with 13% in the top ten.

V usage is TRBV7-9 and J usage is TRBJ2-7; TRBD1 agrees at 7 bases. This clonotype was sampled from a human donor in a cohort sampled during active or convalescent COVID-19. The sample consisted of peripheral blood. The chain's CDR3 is CASSINRGPGYEQYF. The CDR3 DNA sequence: TGTGCCAGCTCCATTAACAGGGGCCCGGGCTACGAGCAGTACTTC.